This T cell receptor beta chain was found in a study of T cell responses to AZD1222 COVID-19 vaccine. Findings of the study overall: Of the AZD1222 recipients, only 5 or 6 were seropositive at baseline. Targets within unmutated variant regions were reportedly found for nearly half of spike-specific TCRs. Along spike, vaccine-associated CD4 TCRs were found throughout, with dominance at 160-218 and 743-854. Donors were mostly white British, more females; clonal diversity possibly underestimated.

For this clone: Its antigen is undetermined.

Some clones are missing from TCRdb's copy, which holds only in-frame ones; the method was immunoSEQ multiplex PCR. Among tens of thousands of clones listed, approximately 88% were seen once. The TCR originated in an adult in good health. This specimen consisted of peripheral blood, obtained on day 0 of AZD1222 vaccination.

CDR3 sequence reads: CASSERVAGSMFF. CDR3 nucleotide sequence: TGTGCCAGCAGCGAAAGAGTCGCGGGAAGTATGTTTTTT. The rearrangement uses TRBV2 and TRBJ1-4; no firm D call. Germline V gene sequence: CDR1 SNHLY, CDR2 FYNNEI. The germline V and J ends were trimmed by 6 bases and 15 bases, with 20 bases remaining between them. The CDR3 runs 13 residues.